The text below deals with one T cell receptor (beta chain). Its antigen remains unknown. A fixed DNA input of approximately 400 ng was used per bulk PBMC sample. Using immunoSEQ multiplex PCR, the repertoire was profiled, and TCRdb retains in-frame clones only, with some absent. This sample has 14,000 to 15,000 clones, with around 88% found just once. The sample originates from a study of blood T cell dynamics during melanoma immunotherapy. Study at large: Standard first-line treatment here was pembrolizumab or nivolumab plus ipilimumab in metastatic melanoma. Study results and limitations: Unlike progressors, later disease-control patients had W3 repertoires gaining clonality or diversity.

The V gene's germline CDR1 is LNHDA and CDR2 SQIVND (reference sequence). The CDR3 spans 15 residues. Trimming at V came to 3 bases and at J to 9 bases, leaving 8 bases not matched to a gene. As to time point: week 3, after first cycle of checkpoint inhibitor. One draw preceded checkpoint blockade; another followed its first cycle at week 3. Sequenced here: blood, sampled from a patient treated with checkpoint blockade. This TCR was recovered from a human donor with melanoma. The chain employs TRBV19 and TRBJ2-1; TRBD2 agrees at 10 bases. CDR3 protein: CASSIASGRLGEQFF. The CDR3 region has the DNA TGTGCCAGTAGTATTGCTAGCGGGAGATTGGGTGAGCAGTTCTTC. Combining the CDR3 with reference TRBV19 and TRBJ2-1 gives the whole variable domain DGGITQSPKYLFRKEGQNVTLSCEQNLNHDAMYWYRQDPGQGLRLIYYSQIVNDFQKGDIAEGYSVSREKKESFPLTVTSAQKNPTAFYLCASSIASGRLGEQFFGPGTRLTVL.